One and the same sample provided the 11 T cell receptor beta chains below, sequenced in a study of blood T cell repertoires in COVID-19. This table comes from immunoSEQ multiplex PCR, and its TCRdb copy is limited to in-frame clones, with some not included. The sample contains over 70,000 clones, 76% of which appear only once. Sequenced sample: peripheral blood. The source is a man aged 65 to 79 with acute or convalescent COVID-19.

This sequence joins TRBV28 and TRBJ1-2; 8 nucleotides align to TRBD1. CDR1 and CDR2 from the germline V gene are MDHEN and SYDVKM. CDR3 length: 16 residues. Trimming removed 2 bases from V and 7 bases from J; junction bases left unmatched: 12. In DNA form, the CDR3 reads TGTGCCAGCAGTTTAAATGCAGGGCAGGGGGCACTTGGCTACACCTTC. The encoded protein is CASSLNAGQGALGYTF.

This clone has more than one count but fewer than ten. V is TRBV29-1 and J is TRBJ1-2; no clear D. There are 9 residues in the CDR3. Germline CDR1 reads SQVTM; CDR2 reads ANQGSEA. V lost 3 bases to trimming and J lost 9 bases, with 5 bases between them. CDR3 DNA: TGCAGCGTTGACAATCGCTACACCTTC. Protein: CSVDNRYTF. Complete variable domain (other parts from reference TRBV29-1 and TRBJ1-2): SAVISQKPSRDICQRGTSLTIQCQVDSQVTMMFWYRQQPGQSLTLIATANQGSEATYESGFVIDKFPISRPNLTFSTLTVSNMSPEDSSIYLCSVDNRYTFGSGTRLTVV.

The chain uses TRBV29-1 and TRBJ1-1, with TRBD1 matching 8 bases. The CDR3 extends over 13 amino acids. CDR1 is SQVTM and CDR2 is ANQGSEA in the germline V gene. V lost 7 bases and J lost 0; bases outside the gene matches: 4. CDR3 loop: CSGRQGLNTEAFF. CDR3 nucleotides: TGCAGCGGCAGACAGGGGTTGAACACTGAAGCTTTCTTT.

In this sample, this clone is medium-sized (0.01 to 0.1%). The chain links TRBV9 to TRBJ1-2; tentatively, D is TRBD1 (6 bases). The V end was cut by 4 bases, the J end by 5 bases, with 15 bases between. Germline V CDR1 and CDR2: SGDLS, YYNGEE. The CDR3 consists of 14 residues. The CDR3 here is CASSSHGTSYGYTF. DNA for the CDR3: TGTGCCAGCAGCTCTCATGGGACAAGTTATGGCTACACCTTC. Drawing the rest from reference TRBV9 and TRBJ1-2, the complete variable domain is DSGVTQTPKHLITATGQRVTLRCSPRSGDLSVYWYQQSLDQGLQFLIQYYNGEERAKGNILERFSAQQFPDLHSELNLSSLELGDSALYFCASSSHGTSYGYTFGSGTRLTVV.

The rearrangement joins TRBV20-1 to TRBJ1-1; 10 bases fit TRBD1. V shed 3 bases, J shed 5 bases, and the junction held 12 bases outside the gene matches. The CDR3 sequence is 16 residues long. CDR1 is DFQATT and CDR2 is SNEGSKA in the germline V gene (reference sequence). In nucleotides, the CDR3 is TGCAGTGCTAGTGATCGGGACAGGGGTATTGTTACTGAAGCTTTCTTT. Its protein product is CSASDRDRGIVTEAFF.

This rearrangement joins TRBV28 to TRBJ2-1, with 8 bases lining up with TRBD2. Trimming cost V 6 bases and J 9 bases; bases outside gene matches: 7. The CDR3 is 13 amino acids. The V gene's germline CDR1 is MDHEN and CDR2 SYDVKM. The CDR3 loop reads CASSGGDRSEQFF. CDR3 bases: TGTGCCAGCAGCGGGGGGGATAGATCTGAGCAGTTCTTC. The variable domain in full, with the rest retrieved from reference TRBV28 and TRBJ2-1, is DVKVTQSSRYLVKRTGEKVFLECVQDMDHENMFWYRQDPGLGLRLIYFSYDVKMKEKGDIPEGYSVSREKKERFSLILESASTNQTSMYLCASSGGDRSEQFFGPGTRLTVL.

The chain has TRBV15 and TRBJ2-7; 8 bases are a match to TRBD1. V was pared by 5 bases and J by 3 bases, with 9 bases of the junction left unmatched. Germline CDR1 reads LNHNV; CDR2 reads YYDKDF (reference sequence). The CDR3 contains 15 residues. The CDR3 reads CATSGRRQGFYEQYF. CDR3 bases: TGTGCCACCAGCGGCCGCCGACAGGGGTTCTACGAGCAGTACTTC.

This CDR3 reads CASSLMATGQGSSTDTQYF. CDR3 bases: TGTGCCAGCAGCTTAATGGCTACGGGACAGGGATCTAGCACAGATACGCAGTATTTT. The chain is built from TRBV7-3 and TRBJ2-3; 9 bases are shared with TRBD1. This CDR3 contains 19 residues. The J segment lost 0 bases and the V segment lost 1 base, leaving 11 bases of the junction unmatched. Germline V CDR1 and CDR2: SGHTA, FQGTGA.

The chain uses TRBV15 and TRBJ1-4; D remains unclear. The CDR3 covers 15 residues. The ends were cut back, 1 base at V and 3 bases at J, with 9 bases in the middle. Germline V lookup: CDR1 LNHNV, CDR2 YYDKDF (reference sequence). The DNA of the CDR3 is TGTGCCACCAGCAGAGTTTCCGGGGCTAATGAAAAACTGTTTTTT. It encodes CATSRVSGANEKLFF. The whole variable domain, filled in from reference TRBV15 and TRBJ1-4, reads DAMVIQNPRYQVTQFGKPVTLSCSQTLNHNVMYWYQQKSSQAPKLLFHYYDKDFNNEADTPDNFQSRRPNTSFCFLDIRSPGLGDTAMYLCATSRVSGANEKLFFGSGTQLSVL.

CDR3 DNA: TGTGCCAGCAGCCACCCACAGGGTGGTAATGAAAAACTGTTTTTT. Its translation is CASSHPQGGNEKLFF. V and J are TRBV4-2 and TRBJ1-4, with TRBD1 as a possible D gene (6 bases). CDR1 and CDR2 from the germline V gene are LGHNA and YNFKEQ. V shed 3 bases and J shed 4 bases, with 12 bases lying between them. This CDR3 contains 15 residues.

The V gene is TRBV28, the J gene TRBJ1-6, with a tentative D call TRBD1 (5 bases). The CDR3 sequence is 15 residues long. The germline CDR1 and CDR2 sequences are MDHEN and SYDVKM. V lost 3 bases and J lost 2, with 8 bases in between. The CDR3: CASSFPGTYNSPLHF. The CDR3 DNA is TGTGCCAGCAGTTTCCCAGGGACCTATAATTCACCCCTCCACTTT.